The present TCR beta chain was sequenced within a study of blood T cell repertoires in COVID-19. Study information: Acute-phase and convalescent COVID-19 samples originated in the United States, Italy and Spain. The analysed material was cDNA or gDNA that came from T cells, B-cell-depleted T cells, or PBMCs.

Per the original data handling: It was from reference gene primer amplification that nucleated cell counts were estimated. Assay: immunoSEQ multiplex PCR; the TCRdb copy retains only in-frame clones and omits some. That table furnishes V, J and clone size, whereas the DNA furnished D and trimming. The top ten hold about 6.7% of the sample, which has more than 300,000 clones, 88% seen once. Patients from Seattle were sampled longitudinally, starting during active infection. The V gene lost 3 bases and the J gene lost 2 bases, with 13 bases spanning the gap. The germline gives CDR1 MNHEY, CDR2 SMNVEV (reference sequence). The CDR3 has 15 residues.

The source is a woman in her 70s with COVID-19, enrolled during active disease. The chain couples TRBV27 to TRBJ1-2; the D is unclear. Sequenced input: peripheral blood. CDR3 loop: CASSLNGVENYGYTF. CDR3 in DNA: TGTGCCAGCAGTTTGAACGGGGTGGAGAACTATGGCTACACCTTC.